The 30 T cell receptor beta chains given below trace back to one sample, sequenced in a study of blood T cells in healthy people across ages. A second PCR of roughly 6 to 12 cycles used a sample-barcoded 5' primer and a J-beta primer mix. TCRdb re-derived calls from the 5' RACE reads in MiXCR, one entry per CDR3 protein. Found here are hundreds of thousands of distinct CDR3 sequences, around 48% of them singletons; the top ten hold roughly 34%. The sample was blood. These receptors all come from a woman between 55 and 75 years old in good health.

J is TRBJ2-1 and V is TRBV12-3 or TRBV12-4, with D tentatively TRBD2 (6 bases). V was trimmed by 6 bases and J by 1 base, leaving 10 bases between them. The CDR3 loop spans 14 amino acids. The CDR3 reads CASRSGGSYNEQFF. In DNA, the CDR3 is TGTGCCAGCAGGTCCGGAGGGTCCTACAATGAGCAGTTCTTC.

This clonotype was seen a few times. A read error may produce the germline difference seen at one junction end. This chain joins TRBV5-1 and TRBJ2-1, with TRBD2 identical over 8 bases. The germline gives CDR1 SGHRS, CDR2 YFSETQ. The CDR3 has 16 residues. The CDR3 loop reads CASRLGTRGSGDEQFF. The CDR3, as DNA: TGCGCCAGCAGATTGGGGACTAGAGGGTCCGGGGATGAGCAGTTCTTC.

This clonotype was recorded a few times. This chain links TRBV5-6 with TRBJ1-2; D call uncertain. V was clipped by 1 base and J by 2 bases, with 9 bases between them. Germline V lookup: CDR1 SGHDT, CDR2 YYEEEE. The CDR3 is 14 residues long. The CDR3 DNA reads as TGTGCCAGCAGCTTGTTTGACTCCAACTATGGCTACACCTTC. This sequence encodes CASSLFDSNYGYTF.

The rearrangement joins TRBV7-6 to TRBJ2-5; TRBD2 aligns across 11 bases. After removal of 4 bases from V and 11 bases from J, the junction contained 12 bases not matched to a gene. CDR3 size: 15 residues. CDR1 SGHVS and CDR2 FNYEAQ come from the germline V gene. CDR3 residues: CASSWGLAEYNEQYF. In DNA form, the CDR3 reads TGTGCCAGCAGCTGGGGACTAGCGGAATACAATGAGCAGTACTTC. The full variable domain, completed using reference TRBV7-6 and TRBJ2-5, is GAGVSQSPRYKVTKRGQDVALRCDPISGHVSLYWYRQALGQGPEFLTYFNYEAQQDKSGLPNDRFSAERPEGSISTLTIQRTEQRDSAMYRCASSWGLAEYNEQYFGPGTRLLVL.

This clonotype occurred a few times. The junction departs from germline at one end; a sequencing error may be responsible. The V call is TRBV4-2, the J call TRBJ1-2, with unresolved D. The germline V gene encodes CDR1 LGHNA and CDR2 YNFKEQ. CDR3 length: 14 amino acids. The CDR3 reads CVSSKDRLTYGYTF. The CDR3 DNA is TGTGTCAGCAGCAAAGACCGGCTTACCTATGGCTACACCTTC.

The rearrangement uses TRBV2 and TRBJ2-3; weak D call: TRBD2 (6 bases). CDR1 is SNHLY and CDR2 is FYNNEI in the germline V gene. V gave up 3 bases and J gave up 2 bases, with 18 bases separating them. CDR3 length equals 17 residues. CDR3 residues: CASSDSLEGGLTDTQYF. CDR3 DNA: TGTGCCAGCAGTGACTCGTTGGAGGGAGGACTCACAGATACGCAGTATTTT.

In its sample, this clonotype was seen a few times. J is TRBJ2-7 and V is TRBV21-1; TRBD1, the table's D call, was not compared with the DNA. TRBV21-1 is deemed a pseudogene. The CDR3 has 17 residues. CDR3 nucleotide sequence: TGTGCCAGCAGCAAAACCCCCGGGACAGGGGGCTTATACGAGCAGTACTTC. It encodes CASSKTPGTGGLYEQYF.

This clonotype was counted ten times or more. V usage is TRBV11-2 and J usage is TRBJ2-2; D not certain. Germline CDR1 reads SGHAT; CDR2 reads FQNNGV. CDR3 length equals 16 residues. V was clipped by 0 bases and J by 1 base, with 9 bases between them. The CDR3: CASSLDYGQNTGELFF. CDR3 nucleotide sequence: TGTGCCAGCAGCTTAGACTATGGGCAGAACACCGGGGAGCTGTTTTTT.

This rearrangement joins TRBV11-2 to TRBJ2-3, with 10 nucleotides matching TRBD1. The CDR3 has 15 residues. V gave up 6 bases and J gave up 0 bases; unmatched junction bases: 3. Germline lookup yields CDR1 SGHAT and CDR2 FQNNGV. The CDR3 DNA reads as TGTGCCAGCAGTCGGGGACAGGGGAGCACAGATACGCAGTATTTT. Translating gives CASSRGQGSTDTQYF. Complete variable domain (other parts from reference TRBV11-2 and TRBJ2-3): EAGVAQSPRYKIIEKRQSVAFWCNPISGHATLYWYQQILGQGPKLLIQFQNNGVVDDSQLPKDRFSAERLKGVDSTLKIQPAKLEDSAVYLCASSRGQGSTDTQYFGPGTRLTVL.

This clonotype was seen a few times. The chain uses TRBV7-2 and TRBJ2-1; 8 nucleotides agree with TRBD2. Germline V gene lookup returns CDR1 SGHTA and CDR2 FQGNSA. This CDR3 contains 18 residues. V shed 3 bases and J 3 bases; nucleotides not matched to a gene: 13. The CDR3 coding sequence is TGTGCCAGCAGCTTTAGATTTCAGGCCACTAGCGGCTACAATGAGCAGTTCTTC. Amino acid sequence: CASSFRFQATSGYNEQFF.

The rearrangement links TRBV12-3 or TRBV12-4 to TRBJ1-1; D uncertain. CDR3 length equals 14 residues. V lost 2 bases, J lost 0 bases, and 7 bases lay in between. The DNA for the CDR3 is TGTGCCAGCAGTTTAAGCATTATGAACACTGAAGCTTTCTTT. It yields the protein CASSLSIMNTEAFF.

The chain employs TRBV15 and TRBJ1-4; D not resolved. CDR3 size: 12 residues. The V gene lost 4 bases and the J gene lost 6 bases, with 6 bases spanning the gap. The germline gives CDR1 LNHNV, CDR2 YYDKDF (reference sequence). The CDR3 nucleotides are TGTGCCACCAGCATGGATTATGAAAAACTGTTTTTT. Translation gives CATSMDYEKLFF.

The V call is TRBV14, the J call TRBJ2-1; 7 positions match TRBD2. V gave up 5 bases and J gave up 2 bases; unmatched junction bases: 3. CDR3 length: 14 amino acids. From germline, CDR1 is SGHDN and CDR2 FVKESK. CDR3 residues: CASSFGLAYNEQFF. Written as DNA, the CDR3 is TGTGCCAGCAGCTTTGGACTAGCCTACAATGAGCAGTTCTTC.

A few counts support this clonotype. DNA for the CDR3: TGTGCCAGCAGCGTAGATCTAGCGGACACCTACGAGCAGTACTTC. This sequence encodes CASSVDLADTYEQYF. The V gene is TRBV9, the J gene TRBJ2-7; 7 positions agree with TRBD2. V gave up 0 bases and J gave up 2 bases; unmatched junction bases: 5. The length of the CDR3 is 15 residues. From germline, CDR1 is SGDLS and CDR2 YYNGEE.

This sequence joins TRBV20-1 and TRBJ2-1; 10 bases match TRBD2. J was trimmed by 10 bases and V by 7 bases; bases with no gene match: 13. Germline V CDR1 and CDR2: DFQATT, SNEGSKA (reference sequence). CDR3 length: 14 residues. The CDR3 coding sequence is TGCAGTGTATTAGCGGGAGGTGCCCTAGTGGAGCAGTTCTTC. This translates into CSVLAGGALVEQFF.

The V call is TRBV2, the J call TRBJ2-5; D unresolved. Trimming removed 6 bases at V and 4 bases at J, with 12 bases between. This CDR3 contains 13 residues. CDR1 is SNHLY and CDR2 is FYNNEI in the germline V gene. CDR3 in amino acids: CASRRNGGETQYF. In DNA form, the CDR3 reads TGTGCCAGCAGACGGAACGGTGGAGAGACCCAGTACTTC.

V and J are TRBV5-1 and TRBJ2-7; D may be TRBD2 (6 bases). This CDR3 is built from 14 residues. V gave up 2 bases and J gave up 6 bases, with 15 bases separating them. Germline V gene sequence: CDR1 SGHRS, CDR2 YFSETQ. DNA for the CDR3: TGCGCCAGCAGCTTCTCTCGGGAGACCGGCGAGCAGTACTTC. Its protein product is CASSFSRETGEQYF.

As concerns this clonotype: Just one base apart from a much larger clone, this may be a read error. This sequence joins TRBV7-6 and TRBJ2-1; D unresolved. The V gene lost 1 base and the J gene lost 10 bases, with 8 bases spanning the gap. Germline CDR1 reads SGHVS; CDR2 reads FNYEAQ. The CDR3 totals 12 residues. The CDR3 DNA reads TGTGCCAGCAGCTTAGTAGCAGCGGAGCAGTTCTTC. Translating gives CASSLVAAEQFF.

The V and J genes are TRBV5-1 and TRBJ2-3; the match to TRBD1 covers 9 bases. Looked up from germline, CDR1 is SGHRS and CDR2 is YFSETQ. This CDR3 region has 14 residues. After removal of 5 bases from V and 2 bases from J, the junction contained 3 bases not matched to a gene. DNA of the CDR3: TGCGCCAGCAGACAGGGGGCTATCACAGATACGCAGTATTTT. Its translation is CASRQGAITDTQYF.

A word on this clonotype: One end of the junction does not line up with germline, which may come from a read error. Written as DNA, the CDR3 is TGTGCCAGCAGCTTAGGGATGACTGGCGGGAGAACAGGTACGCAGTATTTT. This gives the protein CASSLGMTGGRTGTQYF. V usage is TRBV7-2 and J usage is TRBJ2-3, with 7 bases fitting TRBD2. The CDR3 runs 17 residues. Germline CDR1 is SGHTA and CDR2 is FQGNSA.

The CDR3 DNA sequence: TGCAGCGCAGGAGGACAGGGGGCGCGGAACATTCAGTACTTC. Its translation is CSAGGQGARNIQYF. This sequence joins TRBV29-1 and TRBJ2-5; TRBD1 agrees at 11 bases. The DNA end is a closer match to TRBJ2-4, so the J assignment may be wrong. This CDR3 contains 14 residues. Germline loops: CDR1 SQVTM, CDR2 ANQGSEA.

This clonotype was counted a single time. V and J are TRBV11-2 and TRBJ2-7, with 10 nucleotides matching TRBD2. The DNA matches TRBJ2-5 better at its end, which makes the J call doubtful. The CDR3 runs 16 residues. Germline values: CDR1 SGHAT, CDR2 FQNNGV. CDR3 DNA sequence: TGTGCCAGCAGCTCAGGATTAGCGGGAGGCCCAGAGACCCAGTACTTC. Its protein product is CASSSGLAGGPETQYF.

CDR3 amino acids: CASSPATRDREYGYTF. The CDR3 DNA sequence: TGTGCCAGCAGTCCGGCAACCCGGGACAGGGAATATGGCTACACCTTC. This sequence joins TRBV27 and TRBJ1-2, with 9 bases fitting TRBD1. The CDR3 covers 16 residues. V lost 5 bases, J lost 5 bases, and 12 bases stayed unmatched. Germline V gives CDR1 MNHEY, CDR2 SMNVEV (reference sequence).

The rearrangement links TRBV2 to TRBJ2-1; D gene unclear. Germline assignment: CDR1 SNHLY and CDR2 FYNNEI. Trimming cost V 7 bases and J 5 bases, with 12 bases left between them. The CDR3 length is 13 residues. CDR3 DNA sequence: TGTGCCAGCACTCCGAGCCTCGACAATGAGCAGTTCTTC. This codes for CASTPSLDNEQFF.

CDR3 bases: TGTGCCAGCAGCCCCCCCAACCTAGCGGGCAGATACAATGAGCAGTACTTC. Translating it yields CASSPPNLAGRYNEQYF. This chain uses TRBV14 with TRBJ2-1; 8 nucleotides align to TRBD2. The last part of the DNA fits TRBJ2-7 better; the J call may be wrong. The CDR3 covers 17 residues. The V gene's germline CDR1 is SGHDN and CDR2 FVKESK.

The V call is TRBV25-1, the J call TRBJ1-3; 7 bases fit TRBD1. The CDR3 runs to 13 residues. Trimming removed 4 bases from V and 8 bases from J; junction bases left unmatched: 5. CDR1 is MGHDK, CDR2 SYGVNS, per germline. The CDR3 region has the DNA TGTGCCAGCAGTGTAGGACAGGCGGACACCATATATTTT. The encoded protein is CASSVGQADTIYF.

This clonotype was counted only a few times. At one end, the junction sequence differs from germline, possibly due to a read error. The CDR3 nucleotides read TGTGCCGGCAGCTCTGGACAGAACTATGGCTACACCTTC. Amino acid sequence: CAGSSGQNYGYTF. V and J are TRBV7-2 and TRBJ1-2; TRBD1 is a possible D gene (6 bases). The CDR3 runs 13 residues. Germline V gene data show CDR1 as SGHTA and CDR2 as FQGNSA.

This rearrangement joins TRBV4-3 to TRBJ2-3; the D call may be TRBD1 or TRBD2 (5 bases each). V lost 0 bases, J lost 1 base, and 20 bases lay in between. CDR3 length: 19 residues. The V gene's germline CDR1 is LGHNA and CDR2 YSLEER. The CDR3 loop is CASSQDWPLRGVRTDTQYF. The CDR3, as DNA: TGCGCCAGCAGCCAAGATTGGCCCCTCCGAGGGGTCCGCACAGATACGCAGTATTTT.

V is TRBV10-3 and J is TRBJ1-1; D might be TRBD1 (6 bases). CDR1 is ENHRY and CDR2 is SYGVKD in the germline V gene. The CDR3 runs to 17 residues. V lost 0 bases and J lost 0, with 14 bases in between. This chain's CDR3 is CAISESDSRGMNTEAFF. CDR3 nucleotides: TGTGCCATCAGTGAGTCGGACAGTAGGGGGATGAACACTGAAGCTTTCTTT.

This clonotype was picked up a small number of times. This rearrangement joins TRBV7-2 to TRBJ2-2; D is unresolved. Trimming shortened V by 7 bases and J by 7 bases, and 13 bases separated the two germline ends. Germline assignment: CDR1 SGHTA and CDR2 FQGNSA. This CDR3 contains 13 residues. The CDR3 reads CASKWSVRGELFF. In DNA form, the CDR3 reads TGTGCCAGCAAATGGTCGGTGCGCGGGGAGCTGTTTTTT.